This record looks at one T cell receptor (beta chain) sequence and its context. Its specific antigen is unknown. No clone much larger than this one lies a single base away; base qualities are absent. Reading the germline V gene gives CDR1 SQVTM and CDR2 ANQGSEA. There are 14 amino acids in the CDR3, from cysteine to phenylalanine inclusive. Only the CDR3 DNA stays, 42 bases, in frame from base 1. At the junction V is shortened by 6 bases and J by 4 bases; bases outside the gene matches: 8. The receptor library was made with 5' RACE. These reads were obtained on an Illumina HiSeq 2500. The second PCR ran for about 7 to 11 cycles and used a J-beta primer mix along with a sample-barcoded 5' primer. A template-switch 5' adaptor carrying 12 random nucleotides introduced a unique molecular identifier onto each TCR beta cDNA molecule. At least 3 million CDR3-containing paired-end reads were obtained from each sample. First-strand cDNA was synthesized from all RNA with the Mint cDNA synthesis kit, primed by a TRBC-specific oligonucleotide. All cDNA was treated with uracil-DNA glycosylase and then went through a first 18-cycle PCR with the universal primers M1SS and BC2_uni_R. The study's own analysis went as follows. Normalization of each sample was performed by random selection of 1 million high-quality reads, each carrying a distinct molecular identifier. Reads sharing molecular identifiers were discarded rather than binned into consensus sequences. MiTCR, set to a Q25 quality threshold and the strictest error-elimination algorithm, was used for CDR3 identification, clonotype clustering and error correction. A nonparametric unseen species model with Euler transformation was used to estimate lower-bound total TCR beta diversity. Using fastp trimming at Q25 and MiXCR clonotype assembly, TCRdb reanalyzed the public sequencing data and kept in-frame beta chains. CDR3 protein sequences are deduplicated, and each keeps its most common genes and DNA. TCRdb, not the original authors, processed these V and J calls. Across this sample there are 650,000 to 950,000 distinct CDR3 sequences, with under 55% seen only once. The top ten clones comprise about 21% of the sample.

This sample is drawn from a study of blood T cells in healthy people across ages (dated by TCRdb to 2013 to 2016). A note on the overall study: In model experiments, template switching captured roughly one uniquely barcoded TCR beta cDNA molecule for every two T cells. The donors were divided into four age groups: young (average about 16 years), middle-aged (about 39), aged (about 60) and long-lived (roughly 86). Using the same blood draw, the study looked at two additional independent replicas of 1 million unique cDNA reads for two donors, one aged 18 to 30 and the other aged 80 or older. Age-related changes in TCR beta repertoire diversity were measured in the study by deep sequencing normalized with unique cDNA molecular identifiers. To avoid experimental bias, donors of different ages were spread randomly across the sequencing lanes.

The approximately 39 donors, aged about 6 to 95 years, were systemically healthy Caucasian individuals from Russia. Each donor gave ten milliliters of peripheral blood, collected into EDTA-treated Vacutainer tubes. PBMCs were isolated by Ficoll-Paque density-gradient centrifugation, with at least 6 million obtained per sample. Total RNA, at least 5 micrograms per sample, was extracted from PBMCs with Trizol reagent. The percentages of naive CD45RAhigh/CD27high T cells were determined by flow cytometry on a PBMC aliquot from every donor. The investigation overall reported the following: Because profiling used bulk unsorted PBMCs, naive and antigen-experienced compartments could not be compared conclusively. The percentage of naive T cells measured by flow cytometry correlated strongly with observed TCR beta diversity. Observed TCR beta diversity per million T cells fell roughly linearly with age, and a significant reduction was already apparent by age about 36. Donor CMV infection status was unknown, potentially confounding age-related changes in expanded clonotypes. Estimates of total diversity based on one million sequenced T cells were regarded as lower bounds and as underestimates. Compared with the aged group, the long-lived group had more naive CD4+ T cells, fewer expanded clones and increased TCR diversity, a pattern suggesting age selection.

The sample comprised blood. The chain joins TRBV29-1 to TRBJ2-1, with 8 bases matching TRBD2. The receptor was derived from a man between 60 and 70 years old in good health. The DNA is as follows: TGCAGCGTGCATTGGAGCGGGGGATACAATGAGCAGTTCTTC. Translated, it reads CSVHWSGGYNEQFF.